Sequencing of this TCR beta chain was carried out in a study of blood T cell repertoires in COVID-19. Study details: The origin of the acute and convalescent COVID-19 samples was the United States, Italy and Spain. Nucleic acid was either cDNA or gDNA, and it came from T cells, B-cell-depleted T cells, or PBMCs.

V lost 3 bases, J lost 1 base, and 9 bases lay in between. Looked up from germline, CDR1 is SGHTA and CDR2 is FQGNSA. The CDR3 sequence is 14 residues long. Notes on this clone: Other DNA sequences of this sample code for an identical CDR3.

Repertoires were generated with immunoSEQ multiplex PCR, while TCRdb's copy carries only in-frame clones and drops some. The data show some 90,000 clones, with around 86% seen just once and about 25% held by the top ten. V and J are TRBV7-2 and TRBJ1-1, with a possible D match to TRBD1 (6 bases). The clonotype comes from a human donor in a cohort sampled during active COVID-19. The sample was peripheral blood. The DNA for the CDR3 is TGTGCCAGCAGCTTGGCGACAGGGAACACTGAAGCTTTCTTT. It codes for CASSLATGNTEAFF.